The entry that follows covers one T cell receptor beta chain sequence. Clones were read by immunoSEQ multiplex PCR, and TCRdb kept only the in-frame ones, dropping some. This repertoire shows about 15,000 clones, 92% found once; its top ten account for about 0.5%. The germline gives CDR1 SGHNT, CDR2 YYREEE (reference sequence). The length of the CDR3 is 15 residues. V lost 4 bases and J lost 5; bases outside the gene matches: 10. The sample belongs to a study of T cells after posttransplantation cyclophosphamide. Busulfan-fludarabine conditioning, marrow transplant, and cyclophosphamide on days +3 and +4 were administered.

This TCR derives from a male patient aged 55 to 69 who received an allogeneic stem cell transplant from a related donor and was CMV-positive. T cells may partly derive from the graft donor. The sequencing used CD4+ T cells sorted from blood, collected after allogeneic stem cell transplant with posttransplant cyclophosphamide. This sequence joins TRBV5-4 and TRBJ2-5, with 8 nucleotides matching TRBD1. The CDR3 DNA sequence: TGTGCCAGCAGCCCACAGGGGGGAGTATGGGAGACCCAGTACTTC. Its protein product is CASSPQGGVWETQYF.